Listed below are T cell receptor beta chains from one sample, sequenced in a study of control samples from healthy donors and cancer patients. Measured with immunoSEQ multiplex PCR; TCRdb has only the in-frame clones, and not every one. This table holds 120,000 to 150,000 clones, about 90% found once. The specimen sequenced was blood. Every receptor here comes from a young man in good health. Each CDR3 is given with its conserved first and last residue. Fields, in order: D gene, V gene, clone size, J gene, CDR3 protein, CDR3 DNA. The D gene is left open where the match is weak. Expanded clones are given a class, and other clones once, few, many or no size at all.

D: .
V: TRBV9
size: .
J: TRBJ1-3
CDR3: CASSAPGEGNTIYF
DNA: TGTGCCAGCAGCGCCCCAGGGGAGGGAAACACCATATATTTT

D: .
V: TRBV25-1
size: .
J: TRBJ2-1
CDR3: CASSYNEQFF
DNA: TGTGCCAGCAGCTACAATGAGCAGTTCTTC

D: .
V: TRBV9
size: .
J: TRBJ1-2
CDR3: CASSVERGAYGYTF
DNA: TGTGCCAGCAGCGTAGAGAGAGGGGCCTATGGCTACACCTTC

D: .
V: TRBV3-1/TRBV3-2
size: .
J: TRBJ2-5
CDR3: CASSQGGAGSQETQYF
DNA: TGTGCCAGCAGCCAAGGGGGGGCGGGGTCCCAAGAGACCCAGTACTTC

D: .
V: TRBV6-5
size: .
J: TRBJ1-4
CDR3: CASSYGRVANEKLFF
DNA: TGTGCCAGCAGTTACGGCCGGGTAGCTAATGAAAAACTGTTTTTT

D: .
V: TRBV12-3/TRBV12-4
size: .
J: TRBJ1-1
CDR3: CASRNQRDTEAFF
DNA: TGTGCCAGCAGAAACCAACGGGACACTGAAGCTTTCTTT

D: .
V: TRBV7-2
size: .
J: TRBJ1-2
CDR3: CASSSGAPPYGYTF
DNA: TGTGCCAGCAGCTCCGGGGCTCCCCCCTATGGCTACACCTTC

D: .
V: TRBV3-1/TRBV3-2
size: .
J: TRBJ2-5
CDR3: CASSSLGGQETQYF
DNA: TGTGCCAGCAGTTCTCTTGGAGGCCAAGAGACCCAGTACTTC

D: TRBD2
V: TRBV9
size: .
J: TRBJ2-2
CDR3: CASSPVGGGNTGELFF
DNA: TGTGCCAGCAGCCCCGTGGGCGGGGGGAACACCGGGGAGCTGTTTTTT

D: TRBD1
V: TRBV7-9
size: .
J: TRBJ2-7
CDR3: CASSLVDRGFSYEQYF
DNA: TGTGCCAGCAGCTTAGTTGACAGGGGATTCTCCTACGAGCAGTACTTC

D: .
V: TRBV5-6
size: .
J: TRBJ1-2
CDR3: CASSTFETRSTF
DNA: TGTGCCAGCAGCACATTCGAAACTAGGTCCACCTTC

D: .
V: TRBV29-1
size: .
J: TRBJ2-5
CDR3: CSVGLEAAQYF
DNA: TGCAGCGTTGGCCTGGAGGCGGCCCAGTACTTC

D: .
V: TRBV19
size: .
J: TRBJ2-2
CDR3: CASSPTYNTGELFF
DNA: TGTGCCAGTAGCCCAACATATAACACCGGGGAGCTGTTTTTT

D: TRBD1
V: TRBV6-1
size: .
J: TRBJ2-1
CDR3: CASSEPGQGGSNEQFF
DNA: TGTGCCAGCAGTGAACCGGGACAGGGAGGATCAAATGAGCAGTTCTTC

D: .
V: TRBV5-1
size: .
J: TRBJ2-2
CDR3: CASSLAVGGHGELFF
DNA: TGCGCCAGCAGCTTGGCCGTCGGGGGCCACGGGGAGCTGTTTTTT

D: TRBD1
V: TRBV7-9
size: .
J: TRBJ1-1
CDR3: CASSGGTGFEAFF
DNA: TGTGCCAGCAGCGGAGGGACAGGGTTTGAAGCTTTCTTT

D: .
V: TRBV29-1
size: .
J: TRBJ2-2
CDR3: CSVEVPNTGELFF
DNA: TGCAGCGTTGAAGTCCCCAACACCGGGGAGCTGTTTTTT

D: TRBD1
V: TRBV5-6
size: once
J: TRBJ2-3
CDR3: CASSLRGTGGSTDTQYF
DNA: TGTGCCAGCAGCCTACGAGGGACAGGGGGAAGCACAGATACGCAGTATTTT

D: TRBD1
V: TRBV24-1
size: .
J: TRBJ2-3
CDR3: CATSDPGQGTDTQYF
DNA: TGTGCCACCAGTGATCCGGGACAGGGCACAGATACGCAGTATTTT

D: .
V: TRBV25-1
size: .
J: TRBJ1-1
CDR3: CASSEKWDTEAFF
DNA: TGTGCCAGCAGTGAAAAATGGGACACTGAAGCTTTCTTT

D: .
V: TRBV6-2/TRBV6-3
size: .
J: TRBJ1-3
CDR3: CASSFKETNTIYF
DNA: TGTGCCAGCAGTTTTAAGGAAACAAACACCATATATTTT

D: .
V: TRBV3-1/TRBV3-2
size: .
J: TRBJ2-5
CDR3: CASSPPRYF
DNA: TGTGCCAGCAGCCCCCCTCGGTACTTC

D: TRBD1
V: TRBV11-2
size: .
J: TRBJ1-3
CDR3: CASSRDRAISGNTIYF
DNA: TGTGCCAGCAGCCGCGACAGGGCTATTTCTGGAAACACCATATATTTT

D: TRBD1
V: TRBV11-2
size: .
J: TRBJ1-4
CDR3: CASSLDLDRGVKLFF
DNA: TGTGCCAGCAGCTTAGATCTAGACAGGGGAGTAAAACTGTTTTTT

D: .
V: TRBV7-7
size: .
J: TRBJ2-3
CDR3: CASSLDSSDTQYF
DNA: TGTGCCAGCAGCTTAGACTCATCGGATACGCAGTATTTT

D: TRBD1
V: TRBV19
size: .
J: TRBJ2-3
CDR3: CASSLPGQASTDTQYF
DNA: TGTGCCAGTAGTCTACCGGGACAGGCTAGCACAGATACGCAGTATTTT

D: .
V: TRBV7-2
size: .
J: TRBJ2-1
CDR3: CATKGVSSYNEQFF
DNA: TGTGCCACCAAGGGGGTTTCTTCCTACAATGAGCAGTTCTTC

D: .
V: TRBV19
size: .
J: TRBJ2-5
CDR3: CASSPGTPGETQYF
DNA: TGTGCCAGTAGTCCGGGGACACCGGGAGAGACCCAGTACTTC

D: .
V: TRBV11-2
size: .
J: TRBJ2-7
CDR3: CASSQNRDGSYEQYF
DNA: TGTGCCAGCAGCCAAAACCGGGACGGCTCCTACGAGCAGTACTTC

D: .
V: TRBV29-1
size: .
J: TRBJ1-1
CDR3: CSVIEGGFSEAFF
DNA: TGCAGCGTAATCGAGGGAGGGTTTTCTGAAGCTTTCTTT

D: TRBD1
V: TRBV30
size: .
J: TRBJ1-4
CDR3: CAGTGIAGNEKLFF
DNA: TGTGCCGGGACAGGGATAGCGGGTAATGAAAAACTGTTTTTT

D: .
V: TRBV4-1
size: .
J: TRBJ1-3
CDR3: CASSQDAGGQDTIYF
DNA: TGCGCCAGCAGCCAAGATGCGGGGGGGCAAGACACCATATATTTT

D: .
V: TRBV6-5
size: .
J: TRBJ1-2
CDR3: CASSIIVGNYGYTF
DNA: TGTGCCAGCAGTATCATTGTGGGTAACTATGGCTACACCTTC

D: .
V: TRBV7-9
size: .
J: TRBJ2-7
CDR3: CASSLLTGYEQYF
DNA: TGTGCCAGCAGCCTCCTTACGGGTTACGAGCAGTACTTC

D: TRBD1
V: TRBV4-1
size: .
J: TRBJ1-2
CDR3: CASSQTRLTGVIGYTF
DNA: TGCGCCAGCAGCCAAACACGTCTGACAGGGGTGATCGGCTACACCTTC

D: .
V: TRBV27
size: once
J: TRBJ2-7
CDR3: CASSLVRGASYEQYF
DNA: TGTGCCAGCAGTTTAGTCAGGGGTGCCTCCTACGAGCAGTACTTC

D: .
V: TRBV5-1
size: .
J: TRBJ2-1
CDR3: CASSLAMRNEQFF
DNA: TGCGCCAGCAGCTTGGCGATGAGGAATGAGCAGTTCTTC

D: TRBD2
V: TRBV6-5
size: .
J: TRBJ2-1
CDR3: CASSYGTSGGYNEQFF
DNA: TGTGCCAGCAGTTACGGGACTAGCGGGGGCTACAATGAGCAGTTCTTC

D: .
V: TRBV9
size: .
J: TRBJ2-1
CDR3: CASSVGLGDSYNEQFF
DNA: TGTGCCAGCAGCGTAGGGCTCGGGGACTCCTACAATGAGCAGTTCTTC

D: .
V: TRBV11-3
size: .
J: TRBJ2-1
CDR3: CASSHGGSYNEQFF
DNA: TGTGCCAGCAGCCACGGGGGCTCCTACAATGAGCAGTTCTTC

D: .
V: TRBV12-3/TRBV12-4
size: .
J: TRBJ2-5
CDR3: CASNLRQLETQYF
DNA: TGTGCCAGCAATTTACGGCAGTTGGAGACCCAGTACTTC

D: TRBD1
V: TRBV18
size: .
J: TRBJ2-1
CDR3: CASSPGTGDGEQFF
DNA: TGTGCCAGCTCACCCGGGACAGGGGACGGTGAGCAGTTCTTC

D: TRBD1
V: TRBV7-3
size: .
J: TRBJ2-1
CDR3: CASSLGTGTYNEQFF
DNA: TGTGCCAGCAGCTTGGGGACAGGGACTTACAATGAGCAGTTCTTC

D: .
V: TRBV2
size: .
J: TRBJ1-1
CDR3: CASSPRLRGMNTEAFF
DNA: TGTGCCAGCAGCCCAAGGCTCCGGGGGATGAACACTGAAGCTTTCTTT

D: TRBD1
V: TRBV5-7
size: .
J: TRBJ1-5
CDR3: CASPNRGLFNQPQHF
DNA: TGTGCCAGCCCAAACAGGGGGCTTTTCAATCAGCCCCAGCATTTT

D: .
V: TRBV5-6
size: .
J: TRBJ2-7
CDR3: CASEGGAFSYEQYF
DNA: TGTGCCAGTGAGGGGGGTGCTTTCTCCTACGAGCAGTACTTC

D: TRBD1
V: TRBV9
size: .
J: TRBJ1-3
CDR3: CASSVEGRDRASGNTIYF
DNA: TGTGCCAGCAGCGTAGAGGGGAGAGACAGGGCCTCTGGAAACACCATATATTTT

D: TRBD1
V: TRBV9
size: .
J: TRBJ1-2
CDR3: CASSETGSTYGYTF
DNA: TGTGCCAGCAGCGAGACAGGGAGTACCTATGGCTACACCTTC

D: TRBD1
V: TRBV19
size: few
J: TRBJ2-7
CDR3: CASSLRTGPGPYEQYF
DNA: TGTGCCAGTAGTCTAAGGACAGGCCCGGGCCCCTACGAGCAGTACTTC

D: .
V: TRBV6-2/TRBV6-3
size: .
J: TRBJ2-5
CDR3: CASSYGGTAETQYF
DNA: TGTGCCAGCAGTTACGGAGGTACGGCGGAGACCCAGTACTTC

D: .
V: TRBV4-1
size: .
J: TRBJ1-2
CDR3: CASSQEGQGKFNYGYTF
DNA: TGCGCCAGCAGCCAAGAGGGCCAGGGGAAATTTAACTATGGCTACACCTTC

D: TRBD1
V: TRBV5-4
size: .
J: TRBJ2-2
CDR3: CASTLTGTGAGELFF
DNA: TGTGCCAGCACCTTAACCGGGACAGGGGCCGGGGAGCTGTTTTTT

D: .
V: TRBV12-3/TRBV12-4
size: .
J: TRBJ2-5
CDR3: CASSLSETQYF
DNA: TGTGCCAGCAGTTTATCAGAGACCCAGTACTTC